The clone carrying this T cell receptor (beta chain) was observed a handful of times. The antigen remains unidentified. V was shortened by 5 bases and J by 8 bases, with 15 bases between the two germline ends. CDR1 is SGHTA and CDR2 is FQGNSA in the germline V gene. The CDR3 is 13 amino acids. The data were taken from a study of B cell selection in AIRE deficiency. Findings and caveats of the study: Around a third of healthy-donor shared Treg TCRbeta sequences appeared in patient Tconv cells. Healthy Tconv contained about 35% of shared healthy Treg sequences; only TCRbeta sequenced.

Per the study methods: Treg pools: roughly 5.8x10^4 distinct patient, over 80,000 donor TCRbeta sequences. Only in-frame clones appear in the TCRdb table, and some are missing; sequencing was by immunoSEQ multiplex PCR. V and J calls and clone size are copied from that table; D and trimming were computed from the DNA. The sample shows 15,000 to 20,000 clones, 93% of them seen only once. The regulatory T cell sort gate was CD4+CD25hiCD127low/negative. The chain combines TRBV7-2 with TRBJ1-2, with D uncertain. Sequenced sample: CD4+CD25+ Tregs sorted from PBMCs. The clonotype originates from a human donor in good health. CDR3 region: CASSLGPSGGYTF. The CDR3 region has the DNA TGTGCCAGCAGCCTCGGGCCCTCCGGGGGCTACACCTTC.